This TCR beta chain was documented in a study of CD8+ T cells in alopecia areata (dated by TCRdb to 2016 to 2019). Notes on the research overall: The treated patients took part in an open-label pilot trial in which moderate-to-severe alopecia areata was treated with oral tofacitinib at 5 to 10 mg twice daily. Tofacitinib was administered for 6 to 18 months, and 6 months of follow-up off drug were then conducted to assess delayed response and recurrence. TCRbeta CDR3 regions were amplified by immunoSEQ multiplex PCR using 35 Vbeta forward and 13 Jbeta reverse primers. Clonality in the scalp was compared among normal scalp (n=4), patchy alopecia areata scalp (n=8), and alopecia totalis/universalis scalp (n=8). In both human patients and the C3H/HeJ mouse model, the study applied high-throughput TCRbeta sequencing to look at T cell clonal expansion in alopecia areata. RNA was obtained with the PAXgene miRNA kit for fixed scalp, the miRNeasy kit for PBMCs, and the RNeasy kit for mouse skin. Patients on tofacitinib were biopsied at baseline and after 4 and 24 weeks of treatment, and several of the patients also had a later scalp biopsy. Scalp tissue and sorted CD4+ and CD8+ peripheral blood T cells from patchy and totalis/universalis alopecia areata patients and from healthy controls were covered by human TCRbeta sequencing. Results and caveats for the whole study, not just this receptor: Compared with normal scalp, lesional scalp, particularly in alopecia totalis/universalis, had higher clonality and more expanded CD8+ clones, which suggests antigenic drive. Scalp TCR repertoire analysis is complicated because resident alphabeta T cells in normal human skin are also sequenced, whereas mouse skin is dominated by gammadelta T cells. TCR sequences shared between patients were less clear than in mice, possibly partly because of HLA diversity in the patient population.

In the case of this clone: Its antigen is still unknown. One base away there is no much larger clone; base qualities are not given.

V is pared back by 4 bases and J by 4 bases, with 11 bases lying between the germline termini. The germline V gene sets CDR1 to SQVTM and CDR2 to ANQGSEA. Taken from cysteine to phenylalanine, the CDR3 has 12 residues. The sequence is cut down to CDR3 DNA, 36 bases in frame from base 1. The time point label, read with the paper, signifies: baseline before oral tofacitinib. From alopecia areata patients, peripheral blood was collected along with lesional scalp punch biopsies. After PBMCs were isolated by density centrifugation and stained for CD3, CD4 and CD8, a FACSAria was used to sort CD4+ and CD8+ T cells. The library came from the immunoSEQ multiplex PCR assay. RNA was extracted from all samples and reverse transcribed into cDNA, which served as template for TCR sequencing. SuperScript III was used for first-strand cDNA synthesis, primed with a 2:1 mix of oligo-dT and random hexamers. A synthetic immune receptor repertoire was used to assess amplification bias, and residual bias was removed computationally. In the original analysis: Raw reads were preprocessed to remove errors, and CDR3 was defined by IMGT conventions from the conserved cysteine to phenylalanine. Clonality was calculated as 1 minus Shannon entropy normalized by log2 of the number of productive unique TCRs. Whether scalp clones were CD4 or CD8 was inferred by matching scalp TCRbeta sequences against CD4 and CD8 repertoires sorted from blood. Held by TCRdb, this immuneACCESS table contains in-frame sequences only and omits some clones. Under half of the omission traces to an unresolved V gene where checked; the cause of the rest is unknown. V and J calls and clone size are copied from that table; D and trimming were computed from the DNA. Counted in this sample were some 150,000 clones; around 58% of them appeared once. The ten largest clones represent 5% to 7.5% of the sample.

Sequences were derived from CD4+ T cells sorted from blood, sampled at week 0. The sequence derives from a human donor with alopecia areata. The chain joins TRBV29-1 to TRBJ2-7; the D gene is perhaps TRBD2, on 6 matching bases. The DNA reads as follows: TGCAGCGTTGTGGGGGGAGTTTACGAGCAGTACTTC. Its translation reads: CSVVGGVYEQYF.